This T cell receptor beta chain derives from a study of blood T cell repertoires in COVID-19. For the study at large: Samples came from the United States, Italy and Spain, spanning acute and convalescent COVID-19. The analysed material was cDNA or gDNA that came from T cells, B-cell-depleted T cells, or PBMCs.

The CDR3 covers 15 residues. Unmatched junction bases numbered 5, after V lost 4 bases and J lost 6 bases. The germline CDR1 and CDR2 sequences are SGHTA and FQGNSA. Authors' processing steps: Using reference gene primer amplification, nucleated cell counts were estimated. Sequencing used immunoSEQ multiplex PCR; TCRdb keeps in-frame clones, though not all of them. That table is the source of V, J and clone size, and D and trimming were worked out from the DNA. The table shows some 77,000 clones, with 85% to 90% occurring only once. Sequenced sample: peripheral blood. The sequence was obtained from a woman at least 80 years old with active or convalescent COVID-19. V is TRBV7-2 and J is TRBJ2-7; 14 bases are shared with TRBD2. The CDR3 loop is CASSSRLAGGAEQYF. The CDR3 DNA reads as TGTGCCAGCAGCTCCAGACTAGCGGGAGGGGCCGAGCAGTACTTC.